Listed below are T cell receptor beta chains from one sample, sequenced in a study of blood T cells in healthy people across ages. Each CDR3 protein is one row after TCRdb ran MiXCR on the 5' RACE reads. This sample yields about 1.1 million distinct CDR3 sequences, of which more than 30% are seen a single time; 13% belongs to the top ten. The sequencing sample was made of blood. These receptors were obtained from a young man in good health. CDR3s include the opening cysteine and the closing phenylalanine or tryptophan. The D gene is left open where the match is weak. Clone size is stated in some rows and not others, as once, few, many or a class when expanded.

CASSLAGQGVYNEQYF	TGTGCCAGCAGCTTAGCGGGACAGGGGGTCTACAATGAGCAGTACTTC	TRBD1	few	TRBV7-9	TRBJ2-7
CSARVVGFRDEQYF	TGCAGTGCTAGAGTCGTGGGGTTCAGGGATGAGCAGTACTTC	-	-	TRBV20-1	TRBJ2-5
CAISESKPGGITDTQYF	TGTGCCATCAGTGAGTCCAAGCCAGGCGGAATCACAGATACGCAGTATTTT	-	-	TRBV10-3	TRBJ2-3
CASSLIPPSNRPQHF	TGTGCCAGCAGTTTAATCCCCCCCAGTAATCGGCCCCAGCATTTT	-	-	TRBV28	TRBJ1-5
CASSYSRQSNQPQHF	TGTGCCAGCAGTTACTCGAGACAGAGCAATCAGCCCCAGCATTTT	-	-	TRBV6-2/TRBV6-3	TRBJ1-5
CAISESPHDRGYGYTF	TGTGCCATCAGTGAGTCCCCACATGACAGGGGCTATGGCTACACCTTC	TRBD1	few	TRBV10-3	TRBJ1-2
CSVEGTESSYEQYF	TGCAGCGTTGAAGGGACAGAGAGCTCCTACGAGCAGTACTTC	-	-	TRBV29-1	TRBJ2-7
CASNQDRGLEQFF	TGCGCCAGCAACCAAGATCGGGGGTTGGAGCAGTTCTTC	-	-	TRBV4-1	TRBJ2-1
CASNNPNNEQFF	TGTGCCAGCAACAATCCAAACAATGAGCAGTTCTTC	-	-	TRBV9	TRBJ2-1
CASRTVGVGEQYF	TGTGCCAGCAGGACAGTAGGGGTAGGTGAGCAGTACTTC	-	-	TRBV6-2/TRBV6-3	TRBJ2-5
CASSPILGNEQFF	TGCGCCAGCAGCCCTATACTCGGCAATGAGCAGTTCTTC	-	few	TRBV5-1	TRBJ2-1
CASSEEGGEDEKLFF	TGTGCCAGCAGTGAGGAGGGGGGCGAGGATGAAAAACTGTTTTTT	-	-	TRBV2	TRBJ1-4
CASSNSGLAAETQYF	TGTGCCAGCAGCAATTCAGGACTAGCCGCCGAGACCCAGTACTTC	TRBD2	few	TRBV9	TRBJ2-5
CANSLRGWATEAFF	TGTGCCAACAGCTTAAGAGGCTGGGCCACTGAAGCTTTCTTT	-	-	TRBV7-2	TRBJ1-1
CSARDKTRTFYGYTF	TGCAGTGCTAGAGATAAGACCCGTACATTCTATGGCTACACCTTC	-	-	TRBV20-1	TRBJ1-2
CASSTSGGLDYNEQFF	TGCGCCAGCAGCACCTCGGGGGGGCTAGATTACAATGAGCAGTTCTTC	TRBD2	-	TRBV5-1	TRBJ2-1
CSARMGLAGETQYF	TGCAGTGCTAGGATGGGACTAGCAGGGGAGACCCAGTACTTC	TRBD2	many	TRBV20-1	TRBJ2-5
CAWAPNTEAFF	TGTGCCTGGGCCCCGAACACTGAAGCTTTCTTT	-	-	TRBV30	TRBJ1-1
CASSQGRGKGNTEAFF	TGCGCCAGCAGCCAAGGTAGGGGAAAGGGAAACACTGAAGCTTTCTTT	-	-	TRBV4-1	TRBJ1-1
CASSLPGGLRVNYGYTF	TGTGCCAGCAGCCTCCCGGGGGGGTTGAGGGTTAACTATGGCTACACCTTC	-	few	TRBV21-1	TRBJ1-2
CASSGRVGGTKSYGYTF	TGTGCCAGCAGTGGCAGGGTTGGCGGAACAAAGAGCTATGGCTACACCTTC	-	-	TRBV27	TRBJ1-2
CASNPGTRKNTGELFF	TGTGCCAGCAACCCCGGGACACGAAAGAACACCGGGGAGCTGTTTTTT	-	-	TRBV12-3/TRBV12-4	TRBJ2-2
CASSFGGQMNTEAFF	TGCGCCAGCAGCTTTGGGGGACAGATGAACACTGAAGCTTTCTTT	TRBD1	-	TRBV5-1	TRBJ1-1
CSARAYQVTEAFF	TGCAGTGCTAGAGCATATCAGGTCACTGAAGCTTTCTTT	-	few	TRBV20-1	TRBJ1-1
CASLGEDRGNNEQFF	TGTGCCAGCCTGGGAGAAGACAGGGGTAACAATGAGCAGTTCTTC	TRBD1	-	TRBV28	TRBJ2-1
CASSAGSQQGAGTEAFF	TGTGCCAGCAGTGCCGGAAGTCAACAGGGGGCAGGCACTGAAGCTTTCTTT	TRBD1	-	TRBV12-3/TRBV12-4	TRBJ1-1
CSARDPSGGLYGYTF	TGCAGTGCTAGAGATCCATCGGGGGGGCTCTATGGCTACACCTTC	-	-	TRBV20-1	TRBJ1-2
CASSVVLRTNTEAFF	TGTGCCAGCAGCGTAGTGTTAAGGACGAACACTGAAGCTTTCTTT	-	-	TRBV9	TRBJ1-1
CASSTGGTGDFQETQYF	TGTGCCAGCAGTACCGGCGGGACAGGGGATTTCCAAGAGACCCAGTACTTC	TRBD1	few	TRBV27	TRBJ2-5
CASSGAVSGTYTDTQYF	TGTGCCAGCAGTGGAGCCGTCAGCGGGACTTACACAGATACGCAGTATTTT	TRBD2	few	TRBV12-3/TRBV12-4	TRBJ2-3
CSARDAAPADTQYF	TGCAGTGCTAGAGATGCGGCCCCCGCGGATACGCAGTATTTT	-	-	TRBV20-1	TRBJ2-3
CASSVGRREGYTF	TGTGCCAGCAGCGTAGGGCGACGTGAGGGCTACACCTTC	-	few	TRBV9	TRBJ1-2
CASSQVAGLAANEKLFF	TGCGCCAGCAGCCAAGTGGCAGGACTAGCAGCTAATGAAAAACTGTTTTTT	-	-	TRBV4-1	TRBJ1-4
CAGGQGAISTDTQYF	TGTGCCGGGGGACAGGGGGCTATCAGCACAGATACGCAGTATTTT	TRBD1	-	TRBV2	TRBJ2-3